This T cell receptor (beta chain) appears in the sequencing data of a study of T cells in Graves' hyperthyroidism and ophthalmopathy. CDR1 and CDR2 from the germline V gene are ENHRY and SYGVKD. The CDR3 runs 17 residues. Germline trimming cut 0 bases from V and 3 bases from J; bases unmatched to any gene: 8. Template material for amplifying TCR beta CDR3 regions consisted of RNA transcripts. The TCR CDR3 was amplified in a first-round RT-PCR using the HTBI primer set. TCRdb reprocessed the multiplex PCR reads via MiXCR and lists one record per CDR3 protein. The table has 300,000 to 450,000 distinct CDR3 sequences, about 14% seen once. This clonotype was counted at least ten times.

The receptor comes from a young woman with Graves' ophthalmopathy. Sequencing input: blood. This chain links TRBV10-3 with TRBJ1-5; 7 positions agree with TRBD1. The CDR3 here is CAISESSWTGYNQPQHF. The DNA for the CDR3 is TGTGCCATCAGTGAGTCGTCATGGACAGGTTACAATCAGCCCCAGCATTTT.